This T cell receptor beta chain was retrieved from a study of T cell responses to AZD1222 COVID-19 vaccine. Profiled with immunoSEQ multiplex PCR; TCRdb holds only in-frame clones, not every one. The sample consists of about 140,000 clones, more than 85% of them appearing once. The CDR3 spans 14 residues. The germline V gene has CDR1 SGHTA and CDR2 FQGNSA. Trimming removed 5 bases from V and 0 bases from J, with 7 bases in between. A remark on this clone: This CDR3 is also generated by other DNA sequences in the sample.

The input for sequencing was peripheral blood, taken on day 0 of AZD1222 vaccination. This sequence was found in an adult in good health. V is TRBV7-2 and J is TRBJ2-2; D is ambiguous. CDR3 sequence reads: CASSRPPNTGELFF. Written as DNA, the CDR3 is TGTGCCAGCAGCCGGCCCCCGAACACCGGGGAGCTGTTTTTT. Looking up the rest from reference TRBV7-2 and TRBJ2-2 gives the full variable domain: GAGVSQSPSNKVTEKGKDVELRCDPISGHTALYWYRQSLGQGLEFLIYFQGNSAPDKSGLPSDRFSAERTGGSVSTLTIQRTQQEDSAVYLCASSRPPNTGELFFGEGSRLTVL.